The 25 T cell receptor beta chains below come from one sample, sequenced in a study of OX40 agonist ivuxolimab in advanced cancers. The data were produced by immunoSEQ multiplex PCR, yet TCRdb's version contains in-frame clones alone and is incomplete. This sample yields about 68,000 clones, of which around 93% are seen a single time; about 0.33% belongs to the top ten. Sequenced here: CD4+ or CD8+ T cells sorted from blood, sampled in a trial of the OX40 agonist ivuxolimab. Receptors were obtained from an adult with an advanced solid tumor such as melanoma, head and neck, liver or kidney cancer.

V and J are TRBV11-2 and TRBJ2-6; D ambiguous. The V and J ends lost 4 bases and 0 bases respectively, with 10 bases between them. The CDR3 is 16 residues long. The germline gives CDR1 SGHAT, CDR2 FQNNGV. The CDR3 DNA sequence: TGTGCCAGCAGCTCGTCAAGTTCCTCTGGGGCCAACGTCCTGACTTTC. This encodes CASSSSSSSGANVLTF.

The rearrangement uses TRBV20-1 and TRBJ2-7, with no clear D. The germline gives CDR1 DFQATT, CDR2 SNEGSKA (reference sequence). V was cut by 0 bases and J by 6 bases, with 6 bases left in between. This CDR3 comprises 11 residues. For the CDR3, the DNA is TGCAGTGCTAGAGAGTATAGCGAGCAGTACTTC. This encodes CSAREYSEQYF.

The chain combines TRBV18 with TRBJ1-5, with a weak D call TRBD1 (5 bases). The CDR3 contains 17 residues. Per germline, CDR1 KGHSH and CDR2 LQKENI. Trimming took 1 base from V and 3 from J, leaving 16 bases between them. DNA for the CDR3: TGTGCCAGCTCACCACAAAATGCCGGGACCTTCAATCAGCCCCAGCATTTT. Protein product: CASSPQNAGTFNQPQHF. Full variable domain (rest looked up from reference TRBV18 and TRBJ1-5): NAGVMQNPRHLVRRRGQEARLRCSPMKGHSHVYWYRQLPEEGLKFMVYLQKENIIDESGMPKERFSAEFPKEGPSILRIQQVVRGDSAAYFCASSPQNAGTFNQPQHFGDGTRLSIL.

V gene TRBV18 combines with J gene TRBJ2-5; the D is unclear. CDR1 is KGHSH and CDR2 is LQKENI in the germline V gene. The CDR3 runs to 12 residues. The germline V and J ends were trimmed by 3 bases and 4 bases, with 6 bases remaining between them. CDR3 protein: CASSPTPETQYF. For the CDR3, the DNA is TGTGCCAGCTCACCGACCCCAGAGACCCAGTACTTC.

The genes are TRBV12-5 and TRBJ2-1; 9 nucleotides line up with TRBD1. The V gene's germline CDR1 is LGHNT and CDR2 FRNRAP. The CDR3 loop spans 15 amino acids. V was clipped by 6 bases and J by 5 bases; unmatched bases: 8. The CDR3 DNA reads as TGTGCTAGTGGACCCGGACAGGGGCGGAACAATGAGCAGTTCTTC. It yields the protein CASGPGQGRNNEQFF.

This rearrangement joins TRBV5-5 to TRBJ2-4, with TRBD2 identical over 9 bases. V lost 0 bases, J lost 9 bases, and 10 bases stayed unmatched. The length of the CDR3 is 16 residues. CDR1 and CDR2 from the germline V gene are SGHKS and YYEKEE (reference sequence). CDR3 sequence: CASSLGVREGLFIQYF. In DNA form, the CDR3 reads TGTGCCAGCAGCTTGGGAGTGCGGGAGGGCCTCTTCATTCAGTACTTC.

The chain has TRBV30 and TRBJ2-1, with 11 bases that match TRBD2. The CDR3 is 15 amino acids. Trimming took 5 bases from V and 10 from J; bases not matched to a gene: 13. From germline, CDR1 is GTSNPN and CDR2 SVGIG (reference sequence). CDR3 bases: TGTGCCTGGGCCCGAGCTAGCGGGAGGTTAGGGGAGCAGTTCTTC. Its protein product is CAWARASGRLGEQFF.

The chain is built from TRBV6-5 and TRBJ1-1; 7 bases are a match to TRBD1. CDR1 and CDR2 from the germline V gene are MNHEY and SVGAGI. The CDR3 loop spans 14 amino acids. Unmatched junction bases numbered 5, after V lost 5 bases and J lost 2 bases. CDR3 amino acids: CASSNRDRNTEAFF. The CDR3 DNA reads as TGTGCCAGCAGTAACCGGGACAGAAACACTGAAGCTTTCTTT.

The chain links TRBV5-4 to TRBJ2-5; D is possibly TRBD2 (6 bases). Trimming removed 3 bases at V and 4 bases at J, with 22 bases between. The CDR3 spans 17 residues. From germline, CDR1 is SGHNT and CDR2 YYREEE (reference sequence). CDR3 protein: CASSSPGSGVSPETQYF. The CDR3 region has the DNA TGTGCCAGCAGCTCTCCCGGCTCGGGGGTGTCGCCAGAGACCCAGTACTTC.

This clone is a singleton in its sample. The chain employs TRBV6-1 and TRBJ1-5, with no clear D. Germline CDR1 and CDR2: MNHNS and SASEGT. This CDR3 is 13 amino acids long. The V end lost 8 bases, the J end lost 4 bases, and 12 bases lay between the germline ends. The CDR3 nucleotides read TGTGCCAGCGCCGGGCCTCAAAATCAGCCCCAGCATTTT. It specifies CASAGPQNQPQHF.

The rearrangement joins TRBV5-4 to TRBJ1-2; D is perhaps TRBD1 (5 bases). The CDR3 is made up of 14 amino acids. Germline V CDR1 and CDR2: SGHNT, YYREEE (reference sequence). V gave up 0 bases and J gave up 2 bases, with 8 bases separating them. The CDR3 reads CASSLVGGNYGYTF. The CDR3 DNA is TGTGCCAGCAGCTTGGTGGGGGGGAACTATGGCTACACCTTC.

V gene TRBV4-1 combines with J gene TRBJ2-5; no firm D call. V dropped 1 base and J dropped 5 bases, with 20 bases sitting between them. CDR1 is MGHRA and CDR2 is YSYEKL in the germline V gene. This CDR3 has 17 residues. CDR3: CASSQGHSSQWAETQYF. The CDR3 region has the DNA TGCGCCAGCAGCCAAGGTCACAGTTCACAATGGGCGGAGACCCAGTACTTC.

The chain couples TRBV28 to TRBJ2-7; D gene unclear. Germline V gene lookup returns CDR1 MDHEN and CDR2 SYDVKM. This CDR3 is 13 amino acids long. V was cut by 3 bases and J by 3 bases, with 9 bases left in between. The CDR3 nucleotides read TGTGCCAGCAGTTTTGGCTCCAGCTACGAGCAGTACTTC. It translates to CASSFGSSYEQYF.

The V gene is TRBV19, the J gene TRBJ2-3; D is ambiguous. The germline V gene has CDR1 LNHDA and CDR2 SQIVND (reference sequence). V was clipped by 5 bases and J by 0 bases, with 9 bases between them. CDR3 length equals 14 residues. CDR3 in DNA: TGTGCCAGTAGTTCGACGGGTAGCACAGATACGCAGTATTTT. Amino acids: CASSSTGSTDTQYF.

The V and J genes are TRBV7-9 and TRBJ2-2, with TRBD1 as a possible D gene (5 bases). V dropped 4 bases and J dropped 6 bases, with 15 bases sitting between them. This CDR3 has 15 amino acids. Germline V gives CDR1 SEHNR, CDR2 FQNEAQ (reference sequence). The DNA for the CDR3 is TGTGCCAGCAGCTCTAGTAGACAGCCCTCCGGGGAGCTGTTTTTT. Translated, it gives CASSSSRQPSGELFF.

The chain recombines TRBV14 with TRBJ2-1; 7 nucleotides match TRBD2. V lost 1 base to trimming and J lost 5 bases; unmatched junction nucleotides: 8. The CDR3 consists of 16 residues. Germline CDR1 reads SGHDN; CDR2 reads FVKESK. The CDR3 bases are TGTGCCAGCAGCCAAGGAAGGGCTAGCGGCAACAATGAGCAGTTCTTC. Translation: CASSQGRASGNNEQFF.

The chain is built from TRBV5-4 and TRBJ1-1; the D is unclear. Germline-derived CDR1 and CDR2 are SGHNT and YYREEE (reference sequence). CDR3 length: 13 amino acids. Deletions cut 3 bases from V and 2 bases from J, with 8 bases between. For the CDR3, the DNA is TGTGCCAGCAGCTCCTACACCAACACTGAAGCTTTCTTT. Its protein product is CASSSYTNTEAFF. Combining the CDR3 with reference TRBV5-4 and TRBJ1-1 gives the whole variable domain ETGVTQSPTHLIKTRGQQVTLRCSSQSGHNTVSWYQQALGQGPQFIFQYYREEENGRGNFPPRFSGLQFPNYSSELNVNALELDDSALYLCASSSYTNTEAFFGQGTRLTVV.

The chain links TRBV13 to TRBJ2-4; D may be TRBD1 (6 bases). This CDR3 has 14 amino acids. From germline, CDR1 is PRHDT and CDR2 FYEKMQ (reference sequence). V lost 4 bases to trimming and J lost 8 bases, with 15 bases between them. In nucleotides, the CDR3 is TGTGCCAGCAGCTGGCTGGGGGCTGGAGACATTCAGTACTTC. Translated, it gives CASSWLGAGDIQYF.

The V and J genes are TRBV27 and TRBJ1-2; D is ambiguous. CDR3 size: 16 residues. Trimming stripped 5 bases from V and 3 bases from J, with 19 bases between. Germline V gives CDR1 MNHEY, CDR2 SMNVEV (reference sequence). CDR3 sequence: CASSPQFRRSHYGYTF. CDR3 DNA sequence: TGTGCCAGCAGTCCCCAATTTCGCCGGTCCCACTATGGCTACACCTTC.

The rearrangement links TRBV6-5 to TRBJ2-7; 10 bases agree with TRBD2. The J segment lost 5 bases and the V segment lost 6 bases, leaving 7 bases of the junction unmatched. The CDR3 length is 14 residues. Germline CDR1 reads MNHEY; CDR2 reads SVGAGI. The CDR3 region is CASRPSGSGNEQYF. The DNA of the CDR3 is TGTGCCAGCAGACCTAGCGGGAGTGGCAACGAGCAGTACTTC.

The chain is built from TRBV5-1 and TRBJ1-2; maybe TRBD1 (5 bases). The V gene lost 2 bases and the J gene lost 8 bases, with 10 bases spanning the gap. This CDR3 has 12 residues. The germline V gene has CDR1 SGHRS and CDR2 YFSETQ. The CDR3: CASSFSGQGYTF. In nucleotides, the CDR3 is TGCGCCAGCAGCTTCTCCGGACAAGGCTACACCTTC.

This clone was counted only a few times. This chain links TRBV15 with TRBJ1-1; 9 bases match TRBD1. Looked up from germline, CDR1 is LNHNV and CDR2 is YYDKDF (reference sequence). V lost 3 bases to trimming and J lost 8 bases; unmatched junction nucleotides: 7. This CDR3 has 14 amino acids. This chain's CDR3 is CATSSHRQGVEAFF. The CDR3 nucleotides read TGTGCCACCAGCAGCCATCGACAGGGGGTCGAAGCTTTCTTT.

This chain links TRBV6-6 with TRBJ2-7; D unclear. From germline, CDR1 is MNHNY and CDR2 SVGAGI (reference sequence). Trimming removed 2 bases at V and 2 bases at J, with 4 bases between. The CDR3 spans 12 residues. CDR3 sequence reads: CASSYTAYEQYF. Here the CDR3 DNA reads TGTGCCAGCAGTTACACGGCCTACGAGCAGTACTTC.

This clone was seen a handful of times. The rearrangement joins TRBV5-1 to TRBJ2-7; 15 bases are shared with TRBD2. V lost 4 bases and J lost 5; bases outside the gene matches: 10. The V gene's germline CDR1 is SGHRS and CDR2 YFSETQ. The CDR3 is 17 residues long. CDR3 DNA sequence: TGCGCCAGCAGCAAGGGACTAGCGGGAGGCCCACCAAACGAGCAGTACTTC. It encodes CASSKGLAGGPPNEQYF.

The V and J genes are TRBV10-1 and TRBJ2-5; 8 bases are a match to TRBD2. The junction had 3 bases not matched to a gene; V was cut back by 4 bases and J by 5 bases. The germline CDR1 and CDR2 sequences are WNHNN and SYGVQD (reference sequence). This CDR3 region has 13 residues. CDR3 in amino acids: CASSGERGETQYF. The CDR3 DNA is TGCGCCAGCAGTGGTGAGCGGGGGGAGACCCAGTACTTC.